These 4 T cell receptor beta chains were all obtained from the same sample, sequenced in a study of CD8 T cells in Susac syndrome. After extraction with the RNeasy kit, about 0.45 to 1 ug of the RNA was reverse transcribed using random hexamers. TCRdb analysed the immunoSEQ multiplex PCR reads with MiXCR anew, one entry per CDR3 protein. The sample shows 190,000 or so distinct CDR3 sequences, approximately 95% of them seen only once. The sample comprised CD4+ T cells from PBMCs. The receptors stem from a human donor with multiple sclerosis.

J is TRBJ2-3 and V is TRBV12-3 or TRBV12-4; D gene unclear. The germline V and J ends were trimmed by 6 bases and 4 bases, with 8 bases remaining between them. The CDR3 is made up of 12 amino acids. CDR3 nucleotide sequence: TGTGCCAGCAGCCTACGGCCAGATACGCAGTATTTT. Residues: CASSLRPDTQYF.

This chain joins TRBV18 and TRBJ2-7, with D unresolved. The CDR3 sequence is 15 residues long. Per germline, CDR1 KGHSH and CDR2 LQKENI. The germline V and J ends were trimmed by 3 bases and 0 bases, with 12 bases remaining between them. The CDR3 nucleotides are TGTGCCAGCTCACCGGGTGGAAAAAGCTCCTACGAGCAGTACTTC. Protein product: CASSPGGKSSYEQYF. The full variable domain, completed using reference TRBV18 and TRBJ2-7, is NAGVMQNPRHLVRRRGQEARLRCSPMKGHSHVYWYRQLPEEGLKFMVYLQKENIIDESGMPKERFSAEFPKEGPSILRIQQVVRGDSAAYFCASSPGGKSSYEQYFGPGTRLTVT.

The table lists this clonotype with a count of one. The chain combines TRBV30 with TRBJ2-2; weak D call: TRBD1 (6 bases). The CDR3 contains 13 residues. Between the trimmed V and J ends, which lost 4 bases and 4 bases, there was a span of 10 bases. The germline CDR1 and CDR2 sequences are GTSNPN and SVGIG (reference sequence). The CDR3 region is CAWNAGVTGELFF. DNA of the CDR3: TGTGCCTGGAATGCAGGGGTCACCGGGGAGCTGTTTTTT.

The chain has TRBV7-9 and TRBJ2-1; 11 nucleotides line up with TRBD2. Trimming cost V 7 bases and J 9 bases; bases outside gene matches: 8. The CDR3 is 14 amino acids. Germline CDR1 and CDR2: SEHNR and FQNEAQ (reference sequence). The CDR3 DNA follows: TGTGCCAGCATCAGTAGCGGGGGGGCAGCTGAGCAGTTCTTC. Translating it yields CASISSGGAAEQFF.